The rows below give T cell receptor beta chains drawn from one sample of a study of T cells after yellow fever vaccination. MiXCR, applied by TCRdb to the 5' RACE reads, yields one record per CDR3 protein. The table has just under 600,000 distinct CDR3 sequences, about 13% seen once. Here the sequenced sample was PBMCs, taken on the day of the yellow fever booster vaccination. The receptors originated from a man aged 25 to 40 who received the YFV17D yellow fever vaccine. Both conserved end residues are part of each CDR3. The order of the fields is J gene, V gene, CDR3 protein.

>TRBJ2-1|TRBV5-4
CASSWMTSGYNEQFF
>TRBJ2-4|TRBV18
CASSPGQIAKNIQYF
>TRBJ2-3|TRBV20-1
CSATDSQSDTQYF
>TRBJ2-1|TRBV6-2/TRBV6-3
CASSYGLGQGARNEQFF
>TRBJ2-5|TRBV5-1
CASSLGRRVEETQYF
>TRBJ2-1|TRBV5-4
CASSLPTLYNEQFF
>TRBJ2-1|TRBV6-5
CASSHLAGVAYNEQFF
>TRBJ2-5|TRBV4-3
CASSQDRLAGRETQYF
>TRBJ1-3|TRBV29-1
CSAGQGADTIYF
>TRBJ2-3|TRBV25-1
CASSDLRRGRVDTQYF